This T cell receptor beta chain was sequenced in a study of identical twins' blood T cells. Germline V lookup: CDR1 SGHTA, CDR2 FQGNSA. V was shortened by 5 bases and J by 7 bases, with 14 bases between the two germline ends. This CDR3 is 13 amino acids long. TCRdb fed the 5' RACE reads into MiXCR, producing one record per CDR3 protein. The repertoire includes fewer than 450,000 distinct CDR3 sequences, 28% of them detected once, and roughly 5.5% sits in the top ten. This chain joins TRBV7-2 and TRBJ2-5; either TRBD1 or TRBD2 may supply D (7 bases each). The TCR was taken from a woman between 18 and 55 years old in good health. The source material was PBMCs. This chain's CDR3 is CASSATGEGTQYF. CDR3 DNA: TGTGCCAGCAGCGCAACAGGGGAGGGGACCCAGTACTTC.